A single sample is the source of the 12 T cell receptor beta chains below, sequenced in a study of blood T cell repertoires in COVID-19. The data were produced by immunoSEQ multiplex PCR, yet TCRdb's version contains in-frame clones alone and is incomplete. The table includes 30,000 to 35,000 clones, roughly 84% detected once. Sequenced: peripheral blood. The receptors were sampled from a man aged 55 to 69 with active COVID-19.

This chain connects TRBV27 to TRBJ1-1; 7 nucleotides align to TRBD1. V shed 6 bases, J shed 9 bases, and the junction held 10 bases outside the gene matches. The CDR3 totals 13 residues. Germline CDR1 reads MNHEY; CDR2 reads SMNVEV (reference sequence). CDR3 DNA: TGTGCCAGCAGCCACCTCCGGGACAGCCAAGCTTTCTTT. Protein: CASSHLRDSQAFF.

The table lists this clone with a few counts. The chain couples TRBV6-5 to TRBJ2-6; D is undetermined. The germline CDR1 and CDR2 sequences are MNHEY and SVGAGI. V was cut by 6 bases and J by 0 bases, with 9 bases left in between. This CDR3 comprises 15 residues. The CDR3 loop is CASRTPRSGANVLTF. The CDR3 coding sequence is TGTGCCAGCAGGACACCCCGCTCTGGGGCCAACGTCCTGACTTTC.

V usage is TRBV5-5 and J usage is TRBJ2-2; D not resolved. Trimming took 4 bases from V and 1 from J, leaving 8 bases between them. The CDR3 is 14 residues long. From germline, CDR1 is SGHKS and CDR2 YYEKEE (reference sequence). CDR3 loop: CASSPTVNTGELFF. CDR3 bases: TGTGCCAGCAGCCCTACAGTGAACACCGGGGAGCTGTTTTTT.

The chain uses TRBV7-8 and TRBJ1-3, with TRBD1 as a possible D gene (5 bases). This CDR3 region has 14 residues. In germline, CDR1 is SGHVS, CDR2 FQNEAQ. V was clipped by 5 bases and J by 2 bases, with 10 bases between them. The CDR3 spells CASSLAGTGNTIYF. In DNA, the CDR3 is TGTGCCAGCAGCCTCGCAGGGACTGGAAACACCATATATTTT.

The rearrangement joins TRBV6-5 to TRBJ2-7; TRBD2 matches 7 bases. Germline assignment: CDR1 MNHEY and CDR2 SVGAGI. With V trimmed by 0 bases and J by 4 bases, 6 bases remained unmatched. The CDR3 contains 15 residues. The CDR3 DNA follows: TGTGCCAGCAGTTACTCCGGCGGGAGATCTTACGAGCAGTACTTC. Translation gives CASSYSGGRSYEQYF.

This chain joins TRBV18 and TRBJ1-6; the match to TRBD1 covers 9 bases. Germline values: CDR1 KGHSH, CDR2 LQKENI. This CDR3 is built from 14 residues. With V trimmed by 4 bases and J by 7 bases, 2 bases remained unmatched. CDR3 coding DNA: TGTGCCAGCTCACGCGACAGGGGGAATTCACCCCTCCACTTT. Its translation is CASSRDRGNSPLHF.

The V and J genes are TRBV5-3 and TRBJ1-4; no reliable D call. TRBV5-3 is an ORF, with its function uncertain. The V gene lost 0 bases and the J gene lost 4 bases, with 4 bases spanning the gap. This CDR3 region has 13 residues. The CDR3 reads CARSLGLNEKLFF. DNA of the CDR3: TGTGCCAGAAGCTTGGGACTTAATGAAAAACTGTTTTTT.

This clone has just a few counts. The chain couples TRBV3-1 (or the pseudogene TRBV3-2) to TRBJ2-7, with 10 nucleotides matching TRBD1. The CDR3 has 18 residues. V was pared by 1 base and J by 7 bases, with 16 bases of the junction left unmatched. CDR1 is LGHDT and CDR2 is YNNKEL in the germline V gene (reference sequence). The CDR3 nucleotides read TGTGCCAGCAGCCAAGTAAGTCCCTCGGACAGGGGGATTCTGGAGCAGTACTTC. Encoded protein: CASSQVSPSDRGILEQYF.

The sample holds a few counts of this clone. The chain is built from TRBV19 and TRBJ2-1, with 8 nucleotides matching TRBD2. The CDR3 spans 16 residues. Germline V gene sequence: CDR1 LNHDA, CDR2 SQIVND (reference sequence). J was trimmed by 1 base and V by 3 bases; bases with no gene match: 5. The CDR3, as DNA: TGTGCCAGTAGTATTTCCGCGGGGGGTTCCTACAATGAGCAGTTCTTC. Residues: CASSISAGGSYNEQFF.

This rearrangement joins TRBV6-1 to TRBJ2-2; 7 nucleotides align to TRBD2. The CDR3 has 17 residues. V shed 3 bases, J shed 2 bases, and the junction held 9 bases outside the gene matches. CDR1 and CDR2 from the germline V gene are MNHNS and SASEGT. The CDR3: CASSDWDYGANTGELFF. In nucleotides, the CDR3 is TGTGCCAGCAGTGATTGGGACTATGGGGCAAACACCGGGGAGCTGTTTTTT.

J is TRBJ1-3 and V is TRBV18; the D is unclear. CDR3 length: 17 amino acids. V lost 0 bases and J lost 6, with 18 bases in between. CDR1 is KGHSH, CDR2 LQKENI, per germline. CDR3 nucleotide sequence: TGTGCCAGCTCACCACCGCGGAGTGTGGCAAGAGAAAACACCATATATTTT. Translating gives CASSPPRSVARENTIYF.

The chain couples TRBV6-5 to TRBJ2-1; TRBD1 aligns across 8 bases. The CDR3 spans 15 residues. Germline loops: CDR1 MNHEY, CDR2 SVGAGI. With V trimmed by 6 bases and J by 1 base, 5 bases remained unmatched. The CDR3 DNA reads TGTGCCAGCAGCGTACAGGGGGAATCCTACAATGAGCAGTTCTTC. It specifies CASSVQGESYNEQFF.